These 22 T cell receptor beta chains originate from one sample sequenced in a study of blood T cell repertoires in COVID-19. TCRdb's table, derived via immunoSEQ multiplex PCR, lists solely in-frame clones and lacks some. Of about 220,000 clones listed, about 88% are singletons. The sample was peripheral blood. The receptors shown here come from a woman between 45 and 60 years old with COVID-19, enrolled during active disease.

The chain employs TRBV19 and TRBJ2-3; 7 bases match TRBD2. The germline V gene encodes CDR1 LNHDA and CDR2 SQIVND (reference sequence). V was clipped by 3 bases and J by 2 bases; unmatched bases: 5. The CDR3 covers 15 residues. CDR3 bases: TGTGCCAGTAGTATTCAGCGGGGCCACACAGATACGCAGTATTTT. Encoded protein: CASSIQRGHTDTQYF.

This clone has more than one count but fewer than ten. As DNA, the CDR3 is TGTGCCAGCAGCCAAGAGGGGACAGGCCACGACTACGAGCAGTACTTC. This codes for CASSQEGTGHDYEQYF. The chain links TRBV4-2 to TRBJ2-7; 8 nucleotides align to TRBD1. The CDR3 is 16 amino acids. CDR1 is LGHNA and CDR2 is YNFKEQ in the germline V gene. With 0 bases clipped from V and 3 bases from J, the junction kept 7 bases outside the gene matches.

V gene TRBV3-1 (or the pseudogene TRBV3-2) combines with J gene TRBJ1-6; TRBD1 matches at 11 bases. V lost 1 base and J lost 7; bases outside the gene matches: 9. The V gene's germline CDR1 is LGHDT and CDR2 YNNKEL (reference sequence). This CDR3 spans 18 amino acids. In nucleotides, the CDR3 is TGTGCCAGCAGCCAAGCCCTTCCCGGGACAGGGGGAAATTCACCCCTCCACTTT. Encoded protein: CASSQALPGTGGNSPLHF.

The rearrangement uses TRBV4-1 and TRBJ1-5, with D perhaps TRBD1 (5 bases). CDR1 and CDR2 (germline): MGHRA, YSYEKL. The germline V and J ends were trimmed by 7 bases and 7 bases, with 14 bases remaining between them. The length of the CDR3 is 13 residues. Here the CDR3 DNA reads TGCGCCAGCACCTGGGGGGTAGGACAGCCCCAGCATTTT. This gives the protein CASTWGVGQPQHF.

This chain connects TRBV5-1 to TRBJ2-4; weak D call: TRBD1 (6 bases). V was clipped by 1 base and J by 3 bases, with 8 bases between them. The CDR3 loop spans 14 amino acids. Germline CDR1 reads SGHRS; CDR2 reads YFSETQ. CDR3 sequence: CASSLTGNKNIQYF. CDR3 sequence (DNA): TGCGCCAGCAGCTTGACAGGGAACAAAAACATTCAGTACTTC.

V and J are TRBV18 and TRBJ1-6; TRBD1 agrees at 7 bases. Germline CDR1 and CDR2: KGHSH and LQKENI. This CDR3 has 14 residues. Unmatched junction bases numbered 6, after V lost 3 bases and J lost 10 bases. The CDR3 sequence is CASSPGDSGSPLHF. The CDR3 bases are TGTGCCAGCTCACCCGGGGACAGCGGATCACCCCTCCACTTT. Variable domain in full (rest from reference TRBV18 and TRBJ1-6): NAGVMQNPRHLVRRRGQEARLRCSPMKGHSHVYWYRQLPEEGLKFMVYLQKENIIDESGMPKERFSAEFPKEGPSILRIQQVVRGDSAAYFCASSPGDSGSPLHFGNGTRLTVT.

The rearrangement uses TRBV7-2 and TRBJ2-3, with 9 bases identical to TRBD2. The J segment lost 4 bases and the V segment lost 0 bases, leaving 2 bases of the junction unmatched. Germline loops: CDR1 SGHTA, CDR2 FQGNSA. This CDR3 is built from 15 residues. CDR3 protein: CASSLARGGADTQYF. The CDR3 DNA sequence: TGTGCCAGCAGCTTAGCGCGCGGGGGGGCAGATACGCAGTATTTT.

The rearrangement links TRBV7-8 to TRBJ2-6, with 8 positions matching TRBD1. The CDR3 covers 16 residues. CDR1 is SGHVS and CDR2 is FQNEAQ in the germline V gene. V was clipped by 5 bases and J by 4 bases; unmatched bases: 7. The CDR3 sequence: CASSRRDRSGANVLTF. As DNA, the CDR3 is TGTGCCAGCAGCCGCCGGGACAGGTCCGGGGCCAACGTCCTGACTTTC.

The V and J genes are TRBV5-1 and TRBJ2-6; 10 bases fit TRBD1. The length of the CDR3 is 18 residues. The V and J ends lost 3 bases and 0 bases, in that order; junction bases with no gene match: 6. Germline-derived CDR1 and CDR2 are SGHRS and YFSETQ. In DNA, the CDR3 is TGCGCCAGCAGCTGGACAGGGGGATCCCTCTCTGGGGCCAACGTCCTGACTTTC. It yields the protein CASSWTGGSLSGANVLTF.

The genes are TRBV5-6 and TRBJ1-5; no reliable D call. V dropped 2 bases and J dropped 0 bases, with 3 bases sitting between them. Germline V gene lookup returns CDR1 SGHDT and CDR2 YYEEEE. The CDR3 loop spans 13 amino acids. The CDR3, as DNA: TGTGCCAGCAGCTTCAGTAGCAATCAGCCCCAGCATTTT. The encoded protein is CASSFSSNQPQHF.

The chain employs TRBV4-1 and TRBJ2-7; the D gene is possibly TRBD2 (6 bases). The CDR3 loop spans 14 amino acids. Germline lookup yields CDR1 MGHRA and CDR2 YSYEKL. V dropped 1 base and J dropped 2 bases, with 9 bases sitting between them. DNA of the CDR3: TGCGCCAGCAGCCAAGCGGGAGAAGCCTACGAGCAGTACTTC. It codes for CASSQAGEAYEQYF.

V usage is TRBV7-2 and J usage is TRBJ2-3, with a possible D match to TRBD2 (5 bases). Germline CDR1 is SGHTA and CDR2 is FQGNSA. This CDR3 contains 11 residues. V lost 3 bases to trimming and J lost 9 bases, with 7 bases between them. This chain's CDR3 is CASSFRGTQYF. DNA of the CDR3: TGTGCCAGCAGCTTCCGGGGAACGCAGTATTTT.

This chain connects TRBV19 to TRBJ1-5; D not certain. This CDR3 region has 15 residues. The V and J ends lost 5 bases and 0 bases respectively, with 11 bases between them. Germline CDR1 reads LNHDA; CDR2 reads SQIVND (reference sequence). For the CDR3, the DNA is TGTGCCAGTAGTGTTTACAGTAATAGCAATCAGCCCCAGCATTTT. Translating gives CASSVYSNSNQPQHF.

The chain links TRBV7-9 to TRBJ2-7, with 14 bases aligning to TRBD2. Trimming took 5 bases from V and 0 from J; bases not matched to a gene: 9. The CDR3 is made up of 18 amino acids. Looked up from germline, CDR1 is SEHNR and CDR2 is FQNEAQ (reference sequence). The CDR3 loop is CASSPGLAGGSISYEQYF. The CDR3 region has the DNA TGTGCCAGCAGCCCTGGACTAGCGGGGGGAAGTATCTCCTACGAGCAGTACTTC.

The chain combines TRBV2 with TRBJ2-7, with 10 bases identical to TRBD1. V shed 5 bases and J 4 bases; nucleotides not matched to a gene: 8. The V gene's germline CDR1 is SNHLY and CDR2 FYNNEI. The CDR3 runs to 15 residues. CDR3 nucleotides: TGTGCCAGCAGTAACGACAGGGGGCGCCTTTACGAGCAGTACTTC. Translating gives CASSNDRGRLYEQYF.

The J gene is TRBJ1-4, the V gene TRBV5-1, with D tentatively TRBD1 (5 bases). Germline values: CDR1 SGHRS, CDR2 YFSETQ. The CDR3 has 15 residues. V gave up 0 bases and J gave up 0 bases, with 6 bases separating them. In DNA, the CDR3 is TGCGCCAGCAGCTTGGAAGGGGCAACTAATGAAAAACTGTTTTTT. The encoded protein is CASSLEGATNEKLFF.

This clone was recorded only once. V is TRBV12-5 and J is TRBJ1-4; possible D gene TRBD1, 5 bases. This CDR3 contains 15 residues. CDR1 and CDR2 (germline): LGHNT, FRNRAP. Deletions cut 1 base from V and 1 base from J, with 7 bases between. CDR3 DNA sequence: TGTGCTAGTGGTTTGGAGGGGCGAACTAATGAAAAACTGTTTTTT. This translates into CASGLEGRTNEKLFF.

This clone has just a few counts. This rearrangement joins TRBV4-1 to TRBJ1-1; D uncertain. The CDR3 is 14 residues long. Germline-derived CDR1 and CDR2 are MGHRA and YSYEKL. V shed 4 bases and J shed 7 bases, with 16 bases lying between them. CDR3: CASSPLVRTYEAFF. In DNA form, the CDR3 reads TGCGCCAGCAGCCCACTAGTGAGGACGTATGAAGCTTTCTTT.

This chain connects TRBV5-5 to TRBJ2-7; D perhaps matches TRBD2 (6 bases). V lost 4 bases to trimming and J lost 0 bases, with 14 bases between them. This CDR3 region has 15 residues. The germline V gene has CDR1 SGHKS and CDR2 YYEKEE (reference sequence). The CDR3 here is CASSPPGTLSYEQYV. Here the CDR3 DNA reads TGTGCCAGCAGCCCCCCGGGGACTCTCTCCTACGAGCAGTACGTC.

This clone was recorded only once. The CDR3, as DNA: TGTGCCAGCAGCACCTACCTCAATAGCGAGCAGTACGTC. Translating it yields CASSTYLNSEQYV. This chain links TRBV7-8 with TRBJ2-7, with D unresolved. This CDR3 contains 13 residues. The germline gives CDR1 SGHVS, CDR2 FQNEAQ. V was trimmed by 5 bases and J by 6 bases, leaving 14 bases between them.

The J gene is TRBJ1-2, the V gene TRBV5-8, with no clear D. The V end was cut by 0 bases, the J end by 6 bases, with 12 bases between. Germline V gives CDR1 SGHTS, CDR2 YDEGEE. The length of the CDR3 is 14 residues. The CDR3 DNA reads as TGTGCCAGCAGCTTGGCGAGCGACGGCAATGGCTACACCTTC. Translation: CASSLASDGNGYTF.

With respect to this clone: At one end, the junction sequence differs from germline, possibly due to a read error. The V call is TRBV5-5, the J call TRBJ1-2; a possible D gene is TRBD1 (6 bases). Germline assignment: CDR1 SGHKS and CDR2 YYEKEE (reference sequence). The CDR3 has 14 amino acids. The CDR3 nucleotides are TGTGCCAGCAGCCCCCGGGTGGTTTTCATGACAGGCCCCTTC. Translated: CASSPRVVFMTGPF.